The 21 T cell receptor beta chains reported below all come from one sample, sequenced in a study of neoadjuvant anti-PD-1 for oral cavity cancer. Described time point: after neoadjuvant nivolumab, at surgical resection. Sequencing was performed with immunoSEQ multiplex PCR; in TCRdb, only in-frame clones are kept and a portion is missing. The sample records roughly 25,000 clones, 25% to 30% being singletons. Material: tumor tissue, obtained after nivolumab (anti-PD-1) treatment. These receptors all stem from a person aged 35 to 85 with oral cavity squamous cell carcinoma.

The chain combines TRBV15 with TRBJ2-2; maybe TRBD2 (6 bases). Germline V gene data show CDR1 as LNHNV and CDR2 as YYDKDF (reference sequence). CDR3 length equals 14 residues. Deletions cut 5 bases from V and 4 bases from J, with 11 bases between. In nucleotides, the CDR3 is TGTGCCACCAGCCTCTCGCGGGGCACCGGGGAGCTGTTTTTT. It encodes CATSLSRGTGELFF.

The V and J genes are TRBV4-1 and TRBJ2-6; no clear D. Deletions cut 4 bases from V and 3 bases from J, with 10 bases between. Per the germline V gene, CDR1 is MGHRA and CDR2 is YSYEKL. The CDR3 is made up of 15 amino acids. CDR3: CASSLLADGANVLTF. The CDR3 DNA follows: TGCGCCAGCAGCCTTTTGGCAGATGGGGCCAACGTCCTGACTTTC.

This clone came up a few times. The chain links TRBV4-1 to TRBJ1-1; TRBD1 is a possible D gene (5 bases). V shed 2 bases and J shed 0 bases, with 10 bases lying between them. Germline assignment: CDR1 MGHRA and CDR2 YSYEKL. This CDR3 has 15 amino acids. The CDR3 sequence: CASSQTGGMNTEAFF. CDR3 DNA sequence: TGCGCCAGCAGCCAAACGGGGGGAATGAACACTGAAGCTTTCTTT.

This rearrangement joins TRBV11-2 to TRBJ1-1; 8 positions match TRBD1. Trimming cost V 5 bases and J 0 bases; bases outside gene matches: 5. The CDR3 sequence is 15 residues long. Germline assignment: CDR1 SGHAT and CDR2 FQNNGV. The CDR3 spells CASSPRQGLNTEAFF. In DNA form, the CDR3 reads TGTGCCAGCAGCCCCCGACAGGGGTTGAACACTGAAGCTTTCTTT.

The gene calls are TRBV6-4 and TRBJ2-3; 7 bases map to TRBD1. The CDR3 sequence is 14 residues long. V shed 2 bases, J shed 7 bases, and the junction held 6 bases outside the gene matches. Germline loops: CDR1 MRHNA, CDR2 SNTAGT. CDR3 in amino acids: CASSDSPGGNTQYF. CDR3 nucleotides: TGTGCCAGCAGTGACAGCCCAGGGGGAAATACGCAGTATTTT.

This clone occurred a few times. The rearrangement links TRBV7-9 to TRBJ2-1, with D possibly being TRBD2 (5 bases). CDR3 length: 15 residues. Trimming pared 4 bases from V and 4 bases from J, leaving 14 bases between. Germline assignment: CDR1 SEHNR and CDR2 FQNEAQ (reference sequence). This CDR3 is CASSSRGSGYNEQFF. The CDR3 DNA reads as TGTGCCAGCAGCTCGCGAGGGTCCGGTTACAATGAGCAGTTCTTC.

The genes are TRBV9 and TRBJ2-2, with 9 bases that match TRBD1. This CDR3 is built from 18 residues. CDR1 and CDR2 (germline): SGDLS, YYNGEE. V dropped 4 bases and J dropped 1; count of bases not matched to a gene: 11. CDR3 DNA sequence: TGTGCCAGCAGCTCCGACCGGGACAGGGTGCAGAACACCGGGGAGCTGTTTTTT. As protein: CASSSDRDRVQNTGELFF.

A single count supports this clone. This chain connects TRBV15 to TRBJ1-5; D gene ambiguous. The CDR3 is made up of 14 amino acids. The germline V gene encodes CDR1 LNHNV and CDR2 YYDKDF (reference sequence). The V and J ends lost 6 bases and 1 base respectively, with 10 bases between them. In DNA form, the CDR3 reads TGTGCCACCAGTCCAGGTATAAGCAATCAGCCCCAGCATTTT. This encodes CATSPGISNQPQHF.

The chain recombines TRBV6-1 with TRBJ2-3; no reliable D call. The CDR3 is 14 amino acids. V shed 7 bases and J shed 4 bases, with 15 bases lying between them. Germline CDR1 is MNHNS and CDR2 is SASEGT. In nucleotides, the CDR3 is TGTGCCAGCACCAGGACCTGGGCGGCAGATACGCAGTATTTT. This sequence encodes CASTRTWAADTQYF.

In its sample, this clone is medium-sized (0.01 to 0.1%). This chain joins TRBV19 and TRBJ2-7; TRBD2 aligns across 11 bases. Germline V gene sequence: CDR1 LNHDA, CDR2 SQIVND (reference sequence). The CDR3 length is 15 residues. V trimming: 4 bases; J trimming: 7 bases; junction bases outside the gene matches: 9. The DNA of the CDR3 is TGTGCCAGTAGTAACCTGGGGCTAGCGGGAGGTGAGCAGTACTTC. As protein: CASSNLGLAGGEQYF. The whole variable domain, filled in from reference TRBV19 and TRBJ2-7, reads DGGITQSPKYLFRKEGQNVTLSCEQNLNHDAMYWYRQDPGQGLRLIYYSQIVNDFQKGDIAEGYSVSREKKESFPLTVTSAQKNPTAFYLCASSNLGLAGGEQYFGPGTRLTVT.

V usage is TRBV29-1 and J usage is TRBJ2-7; no reliable D call. Deletions cut 7 bases from V and 3 bases from J, with 13 bases between. This CDR3 is 12 amino acids long. Germline loops: CDR1 SQVTM, CDR2 ANQGSEA. The CDR3 loop is CSAGDQFYEQYF. The CDR3 DNA reads TGCAGCGCCGGAGACCAATTCTACGAGCAGTACTTC.

This clone has a handful of counts. The gene calls are TRBV19 and TRBJ1-2, with TRBD1 matching 9 bases. The CDR3 is made up of 14 amino acids. Germline loops: CDR1 LNHDA, CDR2 SQIVND (reference sequence). The J segment lost 8 bases and the V segment lost 2 bases, leaving 6 bases of the junction unmatched. The CDR3 DNA is TGTGCCAGTAGTATATGGACAGGGGAGGAAGGCTACACCTTC. It is translated as CASSIWTGEEGYTF.

The CDR3 here is CALDRLDEKLFF. CDR3 nucleotide sequence: TGTGCCTTGGACAGGTTAGATGAAAAACTGTTTTTT. The chain joins TRBV30 to TRBJ1-4, with 7 positions matching TRBD1. CDR1 is GTSNPN, CDR2 SVGIG, per germline (reference sequence). Trimming took 7 bases from V and 6 from J; bases not matched to a gene: 5. The CDR3 covers 12 residues.

This clone was seen only a few times. The V and J genes are TRBV9 and TRBJ1-6; D is unresolved. From germline, CDR1 is SGDLS and CDR2 YYNGEE. The CDR3 covers 16 residues. V was shortened by 4 bases and J by 2 bases, with 13 bases between the two germline ends. The CDR3 region is CASSLAGQAYNSPLHF. The DNA of the CDR3 is TGTGCCAGCAGCCTAGCCGGGCAGGCCTATAATTCACCCCTCCACTTT.

The sample holds a few counts of this clone. This rearrangement joins TRBV19 to TRBJ2-2, with 8 bases aligning to TRBD1. There are 14 residues in the CDR3. The V gene end was trimmed by 5 bases and the J gene end by 6 bases; junction bases not matched to a gene: 5. Germline V gene data show CDR1 as LNHDA and CDR2 as SQIVND (reference sequence). The chain's CDR3 is CASSLVDRAGELFF. CDR3 DNA: TGTGCCAGTAGTCTTGTGGACAGGGCCGGGGAGCTGTTTTTT.

This clone has more than one count but fewer than ten. The chain uses TRBV11-1 and TRBJ2-7; D gene unclear. The V and J ends lost 4 bases and 6 bases respectively, with 13 bases between them. The CDR3 totals 13 residues. CDR1 and CDR2 (germline): SGHAT, FQDESV (reference sequence). In DNA form, the CDR3 reads TGTGCCAGCAGCTCCCAGTTAGAAGCCGAGCAGTACTTC. Its protein product is CASSSQLEAEQYF. Full variable domain (missing parts from reference TRBV11-1 and TRBJ2-7): EAEVAQSPRYKITEKSQAVAFWCDPISGHATLYWYRQILGQGPELLVQFQDESVVDDSQLPKDRFSAERLKGVDSTLKIQPAELGDSAMYLCASSSQLEAEQYFGPGTRLTVT.

V is TRBV10-3 and J is TRBJ1-1; D not resolved. The CDR3 has 13 amino acids. Germline CDR1 and CDR2: ENHRY and SYGVKD. V was shortened by 6 bases and J by 4 bases, with 12 bases between the two germline ends. The chain's CDR3 is CAISHDRVTEAFF. CDR3 nucleotide sequence: TGTGCCATCAGCCACGATAGGGTCACTGAAGCTTTCTTT.

The rearrangement links TRBV5-1 to TRBJ1-1; D is undetermined. The CDR3 consists of 18 residues. V lost 3 bases and J lost 1, with 22 bases in between. Per germline, CDR1 SGHRS and CDR2 YFSETQ. The DNA of the CDR3 is TGCGCCAGCAGCTCCGCTACTTCAGGAGGGTATCGGAACACTGAAGCTTTCTTT. It is translated as CASSSATSGGYRNTEAFF.

This clone was recorded a few times. V gene TRBV11-3 combines with J gene TRBJ2-1; D is unresolved. Trimming removed 5 bases from V and 5 bases from J, with 10 bases in between. The germline gives CDR1 SGHNT, CDR2 YENEEA. The CDR3 contains 13 residues. The CDR3 region is CASSPRTHNEQFF. CDR3 nucleotides: TGTGCCAGCAGCCCTCGGACCCACAATGAGCAGTTCTTC.

A remark on this clone: At one of its ends the junction is not consistent with the germline gene, which may arise from a read error. The genes are TRBV2 and TRBJ2-7; 10 bases align to TRBD1. Germline V gene sequence: CDR1 SNHLY, CDR2 FYNNEI. This CDR3 contains 14 residues. For the CDR3, the DNA is TGTGCCAGCAGTGATCAGACCCAGGGGGACAGGGGCATCTTC. It is translated as CASSDQTQGDRGIF.

In its sample, this clone is medium-sized. The chain couples TRBV5-8 to TRBJ2-2; unclear D gene. The V end was cut by 4 bases, the J end by 2 bases, with 6 bases between. The CDR3 sequence is 13 residues long. Per germline, CDR1 SGHTS and CDR2 YDEGEE. The CDR3: CASSPSNTGELFF. As DNA, the CDR3 is TGTGCCAGCAGCCCATCTAACACCGGGGAGCTGTTTTTT.